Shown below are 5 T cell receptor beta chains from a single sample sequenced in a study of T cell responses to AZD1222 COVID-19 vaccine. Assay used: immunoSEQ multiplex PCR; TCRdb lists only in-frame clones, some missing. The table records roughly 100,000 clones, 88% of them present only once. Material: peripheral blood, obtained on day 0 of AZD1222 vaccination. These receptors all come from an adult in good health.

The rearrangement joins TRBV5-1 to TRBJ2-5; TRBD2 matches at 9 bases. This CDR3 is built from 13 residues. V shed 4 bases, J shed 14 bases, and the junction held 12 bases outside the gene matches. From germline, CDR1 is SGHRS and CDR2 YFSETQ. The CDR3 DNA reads TGCGCCAGCAGCCAGGAGGGCGGGAGGGCCTTTTACTTC. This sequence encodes CASSQEGGRAFYF.

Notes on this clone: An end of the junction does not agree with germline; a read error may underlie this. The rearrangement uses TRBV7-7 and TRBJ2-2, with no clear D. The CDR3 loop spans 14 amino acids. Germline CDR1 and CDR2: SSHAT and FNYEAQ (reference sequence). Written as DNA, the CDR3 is TGTGCTAGCAGCACCGGGCCGAACACCGGGGAGCTGTTTTTT. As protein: CASSTGPNTGELFF. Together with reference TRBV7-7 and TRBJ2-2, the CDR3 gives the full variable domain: GAGVSQSPRYKVTKRGQDVTLRCDPISSHATLYWYQQALGQGPEFLTYFNYEAQPDKSGLPSDRFSAERPEGSISTLTIQRTEQRDSAMYRCASSTGPNTGELFFGEGSRLTVL.

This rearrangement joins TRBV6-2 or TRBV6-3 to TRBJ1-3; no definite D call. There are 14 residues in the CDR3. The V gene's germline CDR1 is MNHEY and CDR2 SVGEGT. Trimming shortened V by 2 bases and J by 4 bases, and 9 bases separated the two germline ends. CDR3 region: CASSYGEAGNTIYF. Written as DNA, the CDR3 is TGTGCCAGCAGTTACGGGGAGGCCGGAAACACCATATATTTT.

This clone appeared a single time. CDR3 DNA sequence: TGTGCCAGCAGCTTAATACGGGACCCCCGAGAGACCCAGTACTTC. Amino acid sequence: CASSLIRDPRETQYF. The chain has TRBV7-2 and TRBJ2-5, with D possibly called TRBD1 or TRBD2 (5 bases each). CDR1 SGHTA and CDR2 FQGNSA come from the germline V gene. V lost 2 bases, J lost 4 bases, and 14 bases lay in between. The CDR3 has 15 residues.

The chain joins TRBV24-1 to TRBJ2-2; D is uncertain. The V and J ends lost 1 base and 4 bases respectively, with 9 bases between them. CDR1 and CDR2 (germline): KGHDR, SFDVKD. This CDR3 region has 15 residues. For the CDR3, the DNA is TGTGCCACCAGTGATTTTGGGCAGTCCACCGGGGAGCTGTTTTTT. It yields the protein CATSDFGQSTGELFF.